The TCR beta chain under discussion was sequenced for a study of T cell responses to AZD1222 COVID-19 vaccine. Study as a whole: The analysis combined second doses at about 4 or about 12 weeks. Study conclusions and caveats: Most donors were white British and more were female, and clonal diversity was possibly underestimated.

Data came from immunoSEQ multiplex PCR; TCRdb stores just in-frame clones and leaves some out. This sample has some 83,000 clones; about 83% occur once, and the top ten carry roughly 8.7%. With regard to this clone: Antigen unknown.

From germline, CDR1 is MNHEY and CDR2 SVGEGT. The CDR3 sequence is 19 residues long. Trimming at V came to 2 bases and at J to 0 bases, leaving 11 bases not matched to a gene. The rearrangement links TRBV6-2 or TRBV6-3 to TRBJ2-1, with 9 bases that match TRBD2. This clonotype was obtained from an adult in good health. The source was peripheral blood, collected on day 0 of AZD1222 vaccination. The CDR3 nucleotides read TGTGCCAGCAGTTACAGAAGCGGGAGGTCCCAAAGCTCCTACAATGAGCAGTTCTTC. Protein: CASSYRSGRSQSSYNEQFF.